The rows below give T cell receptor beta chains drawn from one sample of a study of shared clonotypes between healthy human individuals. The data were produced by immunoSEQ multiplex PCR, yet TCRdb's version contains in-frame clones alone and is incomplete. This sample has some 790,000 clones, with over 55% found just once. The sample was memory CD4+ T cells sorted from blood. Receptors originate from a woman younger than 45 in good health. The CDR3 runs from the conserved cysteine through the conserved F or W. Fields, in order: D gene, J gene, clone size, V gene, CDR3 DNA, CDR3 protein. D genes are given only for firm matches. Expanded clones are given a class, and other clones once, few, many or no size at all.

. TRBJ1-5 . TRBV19 TGTGCCAGTAGTATTCAGGGAGGGAGCATCAATCAGCCCCAGCATTTT CASSIQGGSINQPQHF
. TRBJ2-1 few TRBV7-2 TGTGCCATCGTGCGAGGCGGGGTGAGGTATGAGCAGTTCTTC CAIVRGGVRYEQFF
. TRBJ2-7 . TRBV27 TGTGCCAGCAGTTTATCAAGCGGCCCGGCCTACGAGCAGTACTTC CASSLSSGPAYEQYF
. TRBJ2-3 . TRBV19 TGTGCCAGTAGTCGACAACAAAGCAGCACAGATACGCAGTATTTT CASSRQQSSTDTQYF
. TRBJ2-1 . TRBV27 TGTGCCAGCAGCCCCCACCCCCGCTCCTACAATGAGCAGTTCTTC CASSPHPRSYNEQFF
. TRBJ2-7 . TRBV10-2 TGCGCCAGCAGTGAGGACCGGAGGGAGCAGTACTTC CASSEDRREQYF
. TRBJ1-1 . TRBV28 TGTGCCAGTTCCTTGCAGGGCCGAGGCACTGAAGCTTTCTTT CASSLQGRGTEAFF
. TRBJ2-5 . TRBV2 TGTGCCAGCAGAACGGGGTTTTTGGAGACCCAGTACTTC CASRTGFLETQYF
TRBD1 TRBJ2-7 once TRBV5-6 TGTGCCAGCAGCCTTTTTTCCGGACAGGGGTTCTACGAGCAGTACTTC CASSLFSGQGFYEQYF
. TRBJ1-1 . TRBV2 TGTGCCAGCAGGAGGGGTTTGATAGGGAACACTGAAGCTTTCTTT CASRRGLIGNTEAFF
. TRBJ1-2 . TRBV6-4 TGTGCCAGCAGTGACTCGAGGCAGGGGAGGGGTGGCTACACCTTC CASSDSRQGRGGYTF
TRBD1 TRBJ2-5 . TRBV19 TGTGCCAGTAGTATTCCAGGGGGCGGAACGGAGACCCAGTACTTC CASSIPGGGTETQYF
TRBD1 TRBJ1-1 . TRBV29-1 TGCAGCGTTGTGAGGGGGCAGGGAAACACTGAAGCTTTCTTT CSVVRGQGNTEAFF
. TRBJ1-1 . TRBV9 TGTGCCAGCAGCGTCAACTTGAACACTGAAGCTTTCTTT CASSVNLNTEAFF
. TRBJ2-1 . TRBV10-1 TGCGCCAGCAGTGGGTTATCCGGAGAGAGTGAGCAGTTCTTC CASSGLSGESEQFF
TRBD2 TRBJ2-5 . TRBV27 TGTGCCAGCAGACATGTAGGACTAGCGGTCCAAGAGACCCAGTACTTC CASRHVGLAVQETQYF
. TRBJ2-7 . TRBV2 TGTGCCAGCAGTAGGGACCCCTACGAGCAGTACTTC CASSRDPYEQYF
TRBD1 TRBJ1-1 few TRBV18 TGTGCCAGCTCACTTACACAGGGGGCTGAAGCTTTCTTT CASSLTQGAEAFF
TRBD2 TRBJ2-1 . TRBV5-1 TGCGCCAGCAGCCCATGGGGGGGTGGTAACAATGAGCAGTTCTTC CASSPWGGGNNEQFF
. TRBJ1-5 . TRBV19 TGTGCCAGTAGTATAACGGGACGGGGTCGGGAGCCCCAGCATTTT CASSITGRGREPQHF
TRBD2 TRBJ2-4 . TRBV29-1 TGCAGCGTCGGACTAGAGTCCTCCATTCAGTACTTC CSVGLESSIQYF
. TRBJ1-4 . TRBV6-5 TGTGCCAGCAGACGAGGGGGGGGAGGTGGAGAAAAACTGTTTTTT CASRRGGGGGEKLFF
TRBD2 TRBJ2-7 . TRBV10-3 TGTGCCATCAGTGGTATGACGGGAGGCTCCTACGAGCAGTACTTC CAISGMTGGSYEQYF